A selection of T cell receptor beta chains follows, all from one sample in a study of CD8+ T cells in alopecia areata. Generated by immunoSEQ multiplex PCR, the TCRdb table keeps only in-frame clones and is missing some. The sample lists more than 95,000 clones, more than 75% occurring once. The material was CD8+ T cells sorted from blood, obtained around week 34, from a patient treated with tofacitinib. The source of these receptors is a human donor with alopecia areata. CDR3s leave out the opening cysteine and the closing phenylalanine or tryptophan. The order of the fields is V gene, CDR3 protein.

TRBV7-2 | ASSAMNVYEQY
TRBV2 | ASSETADLFNSPLH
TRBV9 | ASSVAGWANEQF
TRBV29-1 | SVEEDVNQPQH
TRBV7-9 | ASSLASQQGPKY
TRBV2 | ASMVGQVEAF
TRBV4-1 | ASSVQVHANTGELF
TRBV11-2 | ASSFGQGPSRDQPQH
TRBV7-6 | ASSFGTASHYGYT
TRBV29-1 | SVEDLSSYNEQF
TRBV7-2 | ASSLDISGGPSSYNEQF
TRBV5-6 | ASSLQGNEQY
TRBV15 | ATLHDTGELF
TRBV5-1 | ASSLPSYEQY
TRBV29-1 | SAEGGLTGELF
TRBV6-5 | ASSSTGTGYEQY
TRBV7-9 | ASSPRDELSYEQY
TRBV29-1 | SAGRDTRSGNTIY
TRBV7-9 | ASSLAPLAGVNEQF
TRBV6-5 | ASSPGQGLVTF
TRBV21-1 | ASSSQLVGRVRSADTQY
TRBV6-1 | ASSAGQGSSYEQY
TRBV7-9 | ASSSVGDLTGIYEQY
TRBV27 | ASSSGDRLDYEQY
TRBV7-9 | ASSGDSYEQY
TRBV21-1 | ASSKNRQGKLF
TRBV6-5 | ASSPHSALSYEQY
TRBV6-1 | ASSEDSSFREQF
TRBV9 | ASSGEVYTDTQY
TRBV11-2 | ASSLATSVAYEQY
TRBV5-1 | ASSLLQHEQY
TRBV5-1 | ASSRSGVPDGELF
TRBV4-1 | ASSQEDRGTEAF
TRBV9 | ASSVEGASGFYNEQF
TRBV9 | ASSPGRGGGAYEQY
TRBV25-1 | ASSDPGTEYTQETQY
TRBV7-9 | ASSLGTGIDTGELF
TRBV9 | ASSVGQQNYEQY
TRBV4-1 | ASSQAPGRASTDTQY
TRBV7-9 | ASSLALVTGYT
TRBV27 | ASSLIRGLASPYEQY
TRBV5-1 | ASSLGQSTDTQY
TRBV29-1 | SVETAPRTHYEQY